This is a list of T cell receptor beta chains from one sample in a study of identical twins. TCRdb independently ran MiXCR on the 5' RACE reads; one entry per CDR3 protein. The profile shows around 510,000 distinct CDR3 sequences, roughly an eighth of them singletons. This sample was also put to use in a study of yellow fever vaccine responses in identical twins.

The specimen was CD4+ T cells sorted from blood. Every receptor here comes from a woman between 18 and 29 years old in good health. Both conserved end residues are part of each CDR3. The order of the fields is V gene, J gene, D gene, clone size, CDR3 DNA, CDR3 protein. The D gene is left open where the match is weak. Rows may omit the clone size; those that give it use once, few, many or a size class.

TRBV2	TRBJ1-6	NA	NA	TGTGCCAGCAGCTCTGGGTTTCGGTCACCCCTCCACTTT	CASSSGFRSPLHF
TRBV11-1	TRBJ2-1	TRBD2	NA	TGTGCCAGCAGCGCGGTCTTGGTCTTTGGGAGGGCAAACTACAATGAGCAGTTCTTC	CASSAVLVFGRANYNEQFF
TRBV3-1	TRBJ1-3	NA	few	TGTGCCAGCAGCCAAGTCCGGGACAGAAACACCATATATTTT	CASSQVRDRNTIYF
TRBV2	TRBJ2-7	TRBD1	few	TGTGCCAGCAGGGGTACAGGGGTCGAGCAGTACTTC	CASRGTGVEQYF
TRBV30	TRBJ2-7	NA	few	TGTGCCTGGAGCAAGCTATACCCGGGGGAGCAGTACTTC	CAWSKLYPGEQYF
TRBV7-2	TRBJ2-3	TRBD2	NA	TGTGCCAGCAGCTTAAGCACGGGGGGGATCACAGATACGCAGTATTTT	CASSLSTGGITDTQYF
TRBV29-1	TRBJ2-4	NA	NA	TGCAGCGTTAAAACAGGGCCAGCCAAAAACATTCAGTACTTC	CSVKTGPAKNIQYF
TRBV5-1	TRBJ2-1	NA	few	TGCGCCAGCAGCCTCGGGAACAACTACAATGAGCAGTTCTTC	CASSLGNNYNEQFF
TRBV5-4	TRBJ2-7	TRBD2	NA	TGTGCCAGCCCGGGTAGGCGGGAGGTATACGAGCAGTACTTC	CASPGRREVYEQYF
TRBV24-1	TRBJ2-5	TRBD2	NA	TGTGCCACCAGTGACCCGGCGGGGGGGAAGGAGACCCAGTACTTC	CATSDPAGGKETQYF
TRBV6-1	TRBJ1-4	TRBD1	few	TGTGCCAGCAGGGCAGGGGGCGAAAGGGAAAAACTGTTTTTT	CASRAGGEREKLFF
TRBV5-1	TRBJ2-5	TRBD2	few	TGCGCCAGCAGCGCGGGACTAGCGGGGGTAGAGACCCAGTACTTC	CASSAGLAGVETQYF
TRBV3-1	TRBJ2-5	TRBD2	NA	TGTGCCAGCAGCCGGGGAGGGACCCAAGAGACCCAGTACTTC	CASSRGGTQETQYF
TRBV6-5	TRBJ2-1	NA	NA	TGTGCCAGCAATGGGGCGAATGAGCAGTTCTTC	CASNGANEQFF
TRBV12-3/TRBV12-4	TRBJ2-5	TRBD2	few	TGTGCCAGCACCCGGGCGGGAGAGGCCCAGTACTTC	CASTRAGEAQYF
TRBV4-2	TRBJ1-4	NA	NA	TGTGCCAGCAGCCAAGTCCTTAATGAAAAACTGTTTTTT	CASSQVLNEKLFF
TRBV20-1	TRBJ2-7	NA	few	TGCAGTGCTAGAGATCTGCGGGTCTCCTACGAGCAGTACTTC	CSARDLRVSYEQYF
TRBV7-9	TRBJ1-2	NA	many	TGTGCCAGCAGCAGGGACATAACTATTCTTAACTATGGCTACACCTTC	CASSRDITILNYGYTF
TRBV3-1	TRBJ1-1	TRBD1	many	TGTGCCAGCAGCCAACCAAAGTGGGCGACAGGGACTGAAGCTTTCTTT	CASSQPKWATGTEAFF
TRBV6-5	TRBJ2-5	TRBD2	few	TGTGCCAGCAGTTACTCCCTAGCGGGAGGGGATGAGACCCAGTACTTC	CASSYSLAGGDETQYF
TRBV28	TRBJ1-6	NA	NA	TGTGCCAGCAGCCCAGGACGGTTAAATTCACCCCTCCACTTT	CASSPGRLNSPLHF
TRBV7-2	TRBJ1-3	TRBD1	NA	TGTGCCAGCAGCTTAGGAGGGACAGCTGGAAACACCATATATTTT	CASSLGGTAGNTIYF
TRBV10-3	TRBJ2-5	NA	few	TGTGCCATCAAGGACCAGGGACGAGAGACCCAGTACTTC	CAIKDQGRETQYF
TRBV20-1	TRBJ1-2	TRBD1	NA	TGCAGTGCTAGAGAAGGATCGGGACAGTTCTATGGCTACACCTTC	CSAREGSGQFYGYTF
TRBV10-3	TRBJ2-1	NA	many	TGTGCCATCAGTGGTTCGGGCAATGAGCAGTTCTTC	CAISGSGNEQFF
TRBV10-2	TRBJ2-1	NA	NA	TGCGCCAGCAGTGAGGAGTATGAGCAGTTCTTC	CASSEEYEQFF
TRBV10-3	TRBJ1-6	NA	NA	TGTGCCTTCGCGGCGGGGTATGATTCACCCCTCCACTTT	CAFAAGYDSPLHF
TRBV5-1	TRBJ2-1	NA	NA	TGCGCCAGCGGCCTAACAGGGTCCTACAATGAGCAGTTCTTC	CASGLTGSYNEQFF
TRBV4-2	TRBJ2-3	TRBD2	few	TGTGCCAGCAGCCAAGGGGCTAGCGGGGACACAGCCGATACGCAGTATTTT	CASSQGASGDTADTQYF
TRBV18	TRBJ2-3	NA	NA	TGTGCCAGCTCACGTCGACTCGGGAGCACAGATACGCAGTATTTT	CASSRRLGSTDTQYF
TRBV28	TRBJ1-5	TRBD1	few	TGTGCCAGCAGCGTATACCGGGACAGCTATAGCAATCAGCCCCAGCATTTT	CASSVYRDSYSNQPQHF
TRBV28	TRBJ2-1	TRBD1	NA	TGTGCCAGCTTCTCCGACAGGGACGGGAACAATGAGCAGTTCTTC	CASFSDRDGNNEQFF
TRBV20-1	TRBJ1-5	NA	once	TGCAGTGCTAGGGGGGGCCGGGGTAATCTTAGCAATCAGCCCCAGCATTTT	CSARGGRGNLSNQPQHF
TRBV20-1	TRBJ2-2	NA	NA	TGCAGAGCTAGGGGCGGCGGGGAGCTGTTTTTT	CRARGGGELFF
TRBV20-1	TRBJ2-3	TRBD2	NA	TGCAGTGCTCCAACTAGCGGGGGGGCGACAGATACGCAGTATTTT	CSAPTSGGATDTQYF
TRBV29-1	TRBJ2-3	NA	many	TGCAGCGTCACCAGAGGGAACAGGGTTTTTCTAGATACGCAGTATTTT	CSVTRGNRVFLDTQYF
TRBV30	TRBJ2-3	TRBD2	NA	TGTGCCTGGCTCGGCGGGAGTGGTGGGGATACGCAGTATTTT	CAWLGGSGGDTQYF
TRBV25-1	TRBJ1-2	TRBD1	few	TGTGCCAGCAGGGTAACAGGGGGCAAGGATGGCTACACCTTC	CASRVTGGKDGYTF
TRBV20-1	TRBJ2-5	TRBD2	few	TGCAGTGCTAGAGTTGGTAGCGGGGGGGCCGGTGAGACCCAGTACTTC	CSARVGSGGAGETQYF
TRBV19	TRBJ2-3	NA	NA	TGTGCCAGTAGTATTCCTTCCACTAGCACAGATACGCAGTATTTT	CASSIPSTSTDTQYF
TRBV29-1	TRBJ2-1	NA	few	TGCAGCGCGCGACCTTCCGATGAGCAGTTCTTC	CSARPSDEQFF
TRBV7-2	TRBJ2-7	TRBD2	many	TGTGCCAGCAGCCACGGGACTAGGGGATACGAGCAGTACTTC	CASSHGTRGYEQYF
TRBV29-1	TRBJ2-2	TRBD1	many	TGCAGCGTGAGGACAGGAGTGAACACCGGGGAGCTGTTTTTT	CSVRTGVNTGELFF
TRBV29-1	TRBJ2-4	NA	many	TGCAGCGTTGAAGGATCCACAGGGATATCAGACATTCAGTACTTC	CSVEGSTGISDIQYF
TRBV7-2	TRBJ1-1	TRBD1	few	TGTGCCAGCCGACGACCGGGACAGGGAAACACTGAAGCTTTCTTT	CASRRPGQGNTEAFF
TRBV3-1	TRBJ2-2	NA	once	TGTGCCAGCAGCCAAGAGTCGGGGACACCCGTTCGGTGGACCGGGGAGCTGTTTTTT	CASSQESGTPVRWTGELFF
TRBV20-1	TRBJ1-6	TRBD1	many	TGCAGTGCTAAGACAGGGTTAAGCTCCTATAATTCACCCCTCCACTTT	CSAKTGLSSYNSPLHF
TRBV9	TRBJ2-5	TRBD1	few	TGTGCCAGCAGCGTAGAAGGGACAGGGGCGGGAGAGACCCAGTACTTC	CASSVEGTGAGETQYF
TRBV2	TRBJ2-5	TRBD1	few	TGTGCCAGCAGTGAAGCTCGGACAGGGGGAGAGACCCAGTACTTC	CASSEARTGGETQYF
TRBV6-2/TRBV6-3	TRBJ2-5	TRBD2	few	TGTGCCAGCAGGCCTAGCGGGGCACAAGAGACCCAGTACTTC	CASRPSGAQETQYF
TRBV7-8	TRBJ2-6	NA	few	TGTGCCAGCAGCTTAGTTCGTTCTGGGGCCAACGTCCTGACTTTC	CASSLVRSGANVLTF
TRBV4-3	TRBJ2-3	NA	many	TGCGCCAGCAGCCAAGATCGCAGCCCAGATACGCAGTATTTT	CASSQDRSPDTQYF
TRBV4-3	TRBJ2-6	TRBD2	NA	TGCGCCAGCAGCCAAGAGGAAGCGGGAGCCATCTCTGGGGCCAACGTCCTGACTTTC	CASSQEEAGAISGANVLTF